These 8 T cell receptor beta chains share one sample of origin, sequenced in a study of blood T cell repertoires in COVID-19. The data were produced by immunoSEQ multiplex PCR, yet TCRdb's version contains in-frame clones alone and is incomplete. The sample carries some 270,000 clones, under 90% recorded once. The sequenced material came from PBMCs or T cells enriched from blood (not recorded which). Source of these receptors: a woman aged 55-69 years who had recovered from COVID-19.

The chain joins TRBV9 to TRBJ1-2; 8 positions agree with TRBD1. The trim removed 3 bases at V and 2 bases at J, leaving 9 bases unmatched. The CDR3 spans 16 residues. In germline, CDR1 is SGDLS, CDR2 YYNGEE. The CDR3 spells CASSERGTGSNYGYTF. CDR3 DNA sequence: TGTGCCAGCAGCGAGAGAGGGACAGGTTCGAACTATGGCTACACCTTC. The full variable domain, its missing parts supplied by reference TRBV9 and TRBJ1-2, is DSGVTQTPKHLITATGQRVTLRCSPRSGDLSVYWYQQSLDQGLQFLIQYYNGEERAKGNILERFSAQQFPDLHSELNLSSLELGDSALYFCASSERGTGSNYGYTFGSGTRLTVV.

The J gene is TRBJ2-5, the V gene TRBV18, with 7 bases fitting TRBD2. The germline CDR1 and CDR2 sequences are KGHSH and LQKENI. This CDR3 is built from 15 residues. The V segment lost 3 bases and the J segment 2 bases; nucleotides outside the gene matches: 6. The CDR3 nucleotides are TGTGCCAGCTCACCGCTGGGCGGGGGACAAGAGACCCAGTACTTC. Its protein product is CASSPLGGGQETQYF.

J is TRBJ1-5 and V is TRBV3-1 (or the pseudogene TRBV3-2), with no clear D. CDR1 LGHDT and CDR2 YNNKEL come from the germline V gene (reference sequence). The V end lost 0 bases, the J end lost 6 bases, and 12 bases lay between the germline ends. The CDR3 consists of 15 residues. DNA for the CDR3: TGTGCCAGCAGCCAAGATGTGCAGGCGGGTCAGCCCCAGCATTTT. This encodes CASSQDVQAGQPQHF.

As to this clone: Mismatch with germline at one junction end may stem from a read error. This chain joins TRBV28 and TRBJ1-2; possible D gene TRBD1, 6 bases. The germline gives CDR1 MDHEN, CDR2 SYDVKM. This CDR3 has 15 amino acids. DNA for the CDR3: TGTGCCAGCAGTCCATCCACCACAGGGACCTATCGCTACACCTTC. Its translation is CASSPSTTGTYRYTF.

CDR3: CASTSSGDTQYF. CDR3 nucleotides: TGTGCCAGCACTTCGTCGGGAGATACGCAGTATTTT. J is TRBJ2-3 and V is TRBV2; no firm D call. Between the trimmed V and J ends, which lost 7 bases and 5 bases, there was a span of 10 bases. This CDR3 has 12 amino acids. Looked up from germline, CDR1 is SNHLY and CDR2 is FYNNEI.

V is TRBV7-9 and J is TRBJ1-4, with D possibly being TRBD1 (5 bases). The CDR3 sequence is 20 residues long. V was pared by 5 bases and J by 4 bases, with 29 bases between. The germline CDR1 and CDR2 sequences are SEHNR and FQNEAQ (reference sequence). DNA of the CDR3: TGTGCCAGCAGCACTGGGACTGCGGCTTCAGCCGCGGGAATTAATGAAAAACTGTTTTTT. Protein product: CASSTGTAASAAGINEKLFF.

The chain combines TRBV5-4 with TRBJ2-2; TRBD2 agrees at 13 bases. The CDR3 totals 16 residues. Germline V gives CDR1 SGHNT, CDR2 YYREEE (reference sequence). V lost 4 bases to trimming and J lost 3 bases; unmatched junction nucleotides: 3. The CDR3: CASSQGLAGDTGELFF. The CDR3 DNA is TGTGCCAGCAGCCAAGGACTAGCGGGGGACACCGGGGAGCTGTTTTTT.

Here the CDR3 reads CASSFHLPGQINQPQHF. DNA for the CDR3: TGTGCCAGCAGCTTTCACCTACCGGGACAGATTAATCAGCCCCAGCATTTT. J is TRBJ1-5 and V is TRBV9, with TRBD1 identical over 7 bases. J gave up 4 bases and V 4 bases, and 14 bases lay outside the gene matches. Germline assignment: CDR1 SGDLS and CDR2 YYNGEE. The CDR3 has 17 residues. Together with reference TRBV9 and TRBJ1-5, the CDR3 gives the full variable domain: DSGVTQTPKHLITATGQRVTLRCSPRSGDLSVYWYQQSLDQGLQFLIQYYNGEERAKGNILERFSAQQFPDLHSELNLSSLELGDSALYFCASSFHLPGQINQPQHFGDGTRLSIL.